This is a list of T cell receptor beta chains from one sample in a study of chemoradiotherapy in HPV16-positive cancers. TCRdb keeps only in-frame clones here, not all; method: immunoSEQ multiplex PCR. The repertoire holds 6,500 to 9,000 clones, 82% seen once, with approximately 6.5% in the top ten. The starting material was tumor tissue, obtained from a patient who underwent chemoradiotherapy. These receptors all stem from a human donor with HPV-associated anogenital cancer. Both conserved end residues are part of each CDR3. The D gene is left open where the match is weak. Clone size is not always given. Where it is, it says once, few, many or a class for expanded clones.

V gene: TRBV7-2
clone size: -
J gene: TRBJ1-2
D gene: TRBD1
CDR3 DNA: TGTGCCAGCAGCACAGGACAGGCCTTCTATGGCTACACCTTC
CDR3 protein: CASSTGQAFYGYTF

V gene: TRBV2
clone size: -
J gene: TRBJ1-5
D gene: -
CDR3 DNA: TGTGCCAGCAGTGAATGGAGGGGCCTTCAGCCCCAGCATTTT
CDR3 protein: CASSEWRGLQPQHF

V gene: TRBV7-7
clone size: -
J gene: TRBJ1-2
D gene: TRBD1
CDR3 DNA: TGTGCCAGCAGCTTGGGACAGGGGGGAGAAGGGGGATATGGCTACACCTTC
CDR3 protein: CASSLGQGGEGGYGYTF

V gene: TRBV5-1
clone size: -
J gene: TRBJ2-4
D gene: -
CDR3 DNA: TGCGCCAGCAGCTTGGGGCAGGGGAGCCTCAACATTCAGTACTTC
CDR3 protein: CASSLGQGSLNIQYF

V gene: TRBV5-1
clone size: -
J gene: TRBJ2-3
D gene: -
CDR3 DNA: TGCGCCAGCAGCACCGATGGACAGGATACGCAGTATTTT
CDR3 protein: CASSTDGQDTQYF

V gene: TRBV7-6
clone size: -
J gene: TRBJ2-1
D gene: TRBD2
CDR3 DNA: TGTGCCAGCAGTCGGGAGGATCCGGGACTCCCCTCGCTCAATGAGCAGTTCTTC
CDR3 protein: CASSREDPGLPSLNEQFF

V gene: TRBV28
clone size: -
J gene: TRBJ1-4
D gene: TRBD1
CDR3 DNA: TGTGCCAGCAGTTTATCAGGGGGCGGGGGGGAAAAACTGTTTTTT
CDR3 protein: CASSLSGGGGEKLFF

V gene: TRBV9
clone size: few
J gene: TRBJ1-6
D gene: TRBD1
CDR3 DNA: TGTGCCAGCAGTTTCGGACAGGGGCCGTCACCCCTCCACTTT
CDR3 protein: CASSFGQGPSPLHF

V gene: TRBV30
clone size: -
J gene: TRBJ1-2
D gene: -
CDR3 DNA: TGTGCCTGGAGTGCGGACGGTGATGGCTACACCTTC
CDR3 protein: CAWSADGDGYTF

V gene: TRBV6-6
clone size: -
J gene: TRBJ1-3
D gene: -
CDR3 DNA: TGTGCCAGCCTCCCCAGGGCTGGAAACACCATATATTTT
CDR3 protein: CASLPRAGNTIYF

V gene: TRBV5-1
clone size: -
J gene: TRBJ2-5
D gene: TRBD1
CDR3 DNA: TGCGCCAGCAGCTTATTCGGGGGACAGGGGAATCGGGAGACCCAGTACTTC
CDR3 protein: CASSLFGGQGNRETQYF

V gene: TRBV21-1
clone size: -
J gene: TRBJ1-1
D gene: -
CDR3 DNA: TGTGCCAGCAGCAAAGAGGTGGACACTGAAGCTTTCTTT
CDR3 protein: CASSKEVDTEAFF

V gene: TRBV5-1
clone size: -
J gene: TRBJ1-1
D gene: -
CDR3 DNA: TGCGCCAGCAGCTTGGCTGCAACCAACACTGAAGCTTTCTTT
CDR3 protein: CASSLAATNTEAFF

V gene: TRBV7-9
clone size: -
J gene: TRBJ1-1
D gene: -
CDR3 DNA: TGTGCCAGCAGCATCCCGGCCACTGAAGCTTTCTTT
CDR3 protein: CASSIPATEAFF

V gene: TRBV6-5
clone size: -
J gene: TRBJ2-1
D gene: TRBD1
CDR3 DNA: TGTGCCAGCAGTATGTCGGGACAGGGTTACAATGAGCAGTTCTTC
CDR3 protein: CASSMSGQGYNEQFF

V gene: TRBV5-1
clone size: -
J gene: TRBJ2-3
D gene: -
CDR3 DNA: TGCGCCAGCAGCTTATCTCCTCGTAGCACAGATACGCAGTATTTT
CDR3 protein: CASSLSPRSTDTQYF